A single sample gave rise to the 20 T cell receptor beta chains below, sequenced in a study of blood T cell repertoires in COVID-19. Produced via immunoSEQ multiplex PCR; TCRdb's table is partial and in-frame only. The sample carries around 300,000 clones, roughly 90% recorded once. Sample: PBMCs or T cells enriched from blood (not recorded which). These receptor sequences come from a woman between 18 and 30 years old with acute COVID-19.

The CDR3 sequence is CASSPLSSYEQYF. CDR3 bases: TGTGCCAGTAGTCCGCTTAGCTCCTACGAGCAGTACTTC. The genes are TRBV19 and TRBJ2-7; D ambiguous. Trimming removed 5 bases from V and 0 bases from J, with 8 bases in between. The CDR3 runs to 13 residues. The germline V gene has CDR1 LNHDA and CDR2 SQIVND (reference sequence). Together with reference TRBV19 and TRBJ2-7, the CDR3 gives the full variable domain: DGGITQSPKYLFRKEGQNVTLSCEQNLNHDAMYWYRQDPGQGLRLIYYSQIVNDFQKGDIAEGYSVSREKKESFPLTVTSAQKNPTAFYLCASSPLSSYEQYFGPGTRLTVT.

The rearrangement uses TRBV28 and TRBJ1-6, with 7 bases identical to TRBD1. Germline values: CDR1 MDHEN, CDR2 SYDVKM. The length of the CDR3 is 17 residues. Germline trimming cut 1 base from V and 5 bases from J; bases unmatched to any gene: 8. This CDR3 is CASSLFYRGDHNSPLHF. CDR3 nucleotides: TGTGCCAGCAGTTTATTCTACAGGGGTGACCATAATTCACCCCTCCACTTT.

The chain joins TRBV5-6 to TRBJ1-5; unclear D gene. Germline V gives CDR1 SGHDT, CDR2 YYEEEE. The CDR3 extends over 16 amino acids. The V and J ends lost 3 bases and 2 bases respectively, with 15 bases between them. The chain's CDR3 is CASSSFDGVGNQPQHF. For the CDR3, the DNA is TGTGCCAGCAGCTCCTTTGACGGGGTAGGCAATCAGCCCCAGCATTTT.

J is TRBJ2-1 and V is TRBV29-1; 10 bases fit TRBD1. The CDR3 sequence is 16 residues long. Germline V lookup: CDR1 SQVTM, CDR2 ANQGSEA. Unmatched junction bases numbered 13, after V lost 7 bases and J lost 4 bases. The CDR3 is CSAGQGVGGVYNEQFF. DNA of the CDR3: TGCAGCGCCGGACAGGGGGTCGGCGGGGTTTACAATGAGCAGTTCTTC.

The chain carries TRBV11-1 and TRBJ2-7; D unclear. CDR1 and CDR2 from the germline V gene are SGHAT and FQDESV (reference sequence). V was trimmed by 1 base and J by 3 bases, leaving 10 bases between them. The CDR3 runs 14 residues. This CDR3 is CASSLGRPGYEQYF. CDR3 coding DNA: TGTGCCAGCAGCTTAGGTCGTCCGGGCTACGAGCAGTACTTC.

V usage is TRBV2 and J usage is TRBJ1-2, with D possibly matching TRBD1 (6 bases). The CDR3 spans 14 residues. Per germline, CDR1 SNHLY and CDR2 FYNNEI. V shed 4 bases and J shed 2 bases, with 11 bases lying between them. The CDR3 loop reads CASSAQGQNYGYTF. The CDR3 region has the DNA TGTGCCAGCAGTGCCCAGGGGCAGAACTATGGCTACACCTTC.

The gene calls are TRBV9 and TRBJ1-1; D gene ambiguous. Deletions cut 2 bases from V and 4 bases from J, with 21 bases between. The CDR3 runs to 17 residues. The germline V gene has CDR1 SGDLS and CDR2 YYNGEE. The CDR3 spells CASSVSSRTSGSTEAFF. The CDR3 DNA sequence: TGTGCCAGCAGCGTCTCATCCAGAACGTCGGGGAGCACTGAAGCTTTCTTT.

The chain couples TRBV27 to TRBJ2-7; 15 bases align to TRBD2. CDR3 length equals 16 residues. V gave up 4 bases and J gave up 4 bases; unmatched junction bases: 5. Looked up from germline, CDR1 is MNHEY and CDR2 is SMNVEV (reference sequence). The CDR3 DNA follows: TGTGCCAGCAGTTCCGCCGGACTAGCGGGAGGGTACGAGCAGTACTTC. Protein sequence: CASSSAGLAGGYEQYF.

This chain joins TRBV28 and TRBJ2-7; D uncertain. CDR1 and CDR2 (germline): MDHEN, SYDVKM. V was clipped by 4 bases and J by 2 bases, with 9 bases between them. This CDR3 spans 13 amino acids. CDR3 in amino acids: CASSSLRAYEQYF. CDR3 DNA sequence: TGTGCCAGCAGTTCCCTACGGGCCTACGAGCAGTACTTC.

Only a few counts were recorded for this clone. The V call is TRBV14, the J call TRBJ2-1, with 10 bases that match TRBD2. The junction had 3 bases not matched to a gene; V was cut back by 3 bases and J by 4 bases. Germline V CDR1 and CDR2: SGHDN, FVKESK. The CDR3 spans 15 residues. The CDR3, as DNA: TGTGCCAGCAGCCAGACTAGCGGGCGATACAATGAGCAGTTCTTC. It specifies CASSQTSGRYNEQFF.

The chain links TRBV7-3 to TRBJ1-5; TRBD1 might be the D (6 bases). CDR3 length equals 14 residues. Per germline, CDR1 SGHTA and CDR2 FQGTGA. V gave up 5 bases and J gave up 7 bases, with 15 bases separating them. CDR3 sequence (DNA): TGTGCCAGCAGCCCCAGCGGGGGCGGGCAGCCCCAGCATTTT. Encoded protein: CASSPSGGGQPQHF. Full variable domain (outside the CDR3, taken from reference TRBV7-3 and TRBJ1-5): GAGVSQTPSNKVTEKGKYVELRCDPISGHTALYWYRQSLGQGPEFLIYFQGTGAADDSGLPNDRFFAVRPEGSVSTLKIQRTERGDSAVYLCASSPSGGGQPQHFGDGTRLSIL.

Written as DNA, the CDR3 is TGTGCCAGCAGCTTAACGGGCAGATCTAATTCACCCCTCCACTTT. This sequence encodes CASSLTGRSNSPLHF. V gene TRBV7-3 combines with J gene TRBJ1-6; no firm D call. The CDR3 has 15 amino acids. The germline V gene encodes CDR1 SGHTA and CDR2 FQGTGA. The V and J ends lost 0 bases and 6 bases respectively, with 9 bases between them.

The chain carries TRBV5-1 and TRBJ2-2; 8 bases line up with TRBD2. With V trimmed by 4 bases and J by 5 bases, 7 bases remained unmatched. CDR1 SGHRS and CDR2 YFSETQ come from the germline V gene. The CDR3 spans 15 residues. The DNA of the CDR3 is TGCGCCAGCAGCCCGGGACTAGGACGGACCGGGGAGCTGTTTTTT. Amino acid sequence: CASSPGLGRTGELFF.

This clone has only one observation. CDR3 DNA: TGTGCCTGGTTGGGCGGGGGGCGAAACACCGGGGAGCTGTTTTTT. Its translation: CAWLGGGRNTGELFF. This chain connects TRBV30 to TRBJ2-2; 8 nucleotides agree with TRBD2. Germline CDR1 and CDR2: GTSNPN and SVGIG (reference sequence). Trimming at V came to 5 bases and at J to 2 bases, leaving 7 bases not matched to a gene. The CDR3 spans 15 residues.

J is TRBJ1-3 and V is TRBV2; D gene unclear. Germline V gene data show CDR1 as SNHLY and CDR2 as FYNNEI. V was cut by 4 bases and J by 3 bases, with 10 bases left in between. The CDR3 totals 14 residues. This CDR3 is CASSAGSGGNTIYF. CDR3 nucleotides: TGTGCCAGCAGTGCAGGCTCTGGTGGAAACACCATATATTTT.

This clone turned up a few times. The CDR3 protein is CASSFQGRLNTIYF. The DNA for the CDR3 is TGTGCCAGCAGTTTCCAGGGGAGACTAAACACCATATATTTT. The rearrangement uses TRBV28 and TRBJ1-3; D is possibly TRBD1 (6 bases). V dropped 3 bases and J dropped 6 bases, with 12 bases sitting between them. Germline V gene sequence: CDR1 MDHEN, CDR2 SYDVKM. The CDR3 contains 14 residues.

The chain joins TRBV28 to TRBJ2-2; 8 bases agree with TRBD1. CDR1 and CDR2 from the germline V gene are MDHEN and SYDVKM. Trimming cost V 4 bases and J 5 bases; bases outside gene matches: 15. This CDR3 comprises 18 residues. The DNA of the CDR3 is TGTGCCAGCAGTTCACTATTAAACAGGGGGGTGGTGACCGGGGAGCTGTTTTTT. Translated, it gives CASSSLLNRGVVTGELFF.

V is TRBV6-5 and J is TRBJ1-6; a weak D match, TRBD1 (6 bases). The germline V and J ends were trimmed by 0 bases and 5 bases, with 11 bases remaining between them. Germline CDR1 is MNHEY and CDR2 is SVGAGI. This CDR3 has 16 amino acids. The CDR3 DNA reads as TGTGCCAGCAGTTACTCGATACAGGGCCATAATTCACCCCTCCACTTT. Protein: CASSYSIQGHNSPLHF.

The chain joins TRBV7-9 to TRBJ1-1, with D hard to call. Germline V lookup: CDR1 SEHNR, CDR2 FQNEAQ (reference sequence). The V gene lost 1 base and the J gene lost 5 bases, with 11 bases spanning the gap. This CDR3 is built from 14 residues. The CDR3 sequence is CASSLEGGHTEAFF. The CDR3 DNA follows: TGTGCCAGCAGCTTAGAGGGCGGGCATACTGAAGCTTTCTTT.

The chain is built from TRBV28 and TRBJ2-5, with 13 bases that match TRBD2. CDR1 and CDR2 (germline): MDHEN, SYDVKM. The CDR3 has 18 residues. V lost 3 bases, J lost 0 bases, and 7 bases stayed unmatched. The CDR3 region is CASSFGLAGVPNQETQYF. Written as DNA, the CDR3 is TGTGCCAGCAGTTTCGGACTAGCGGGAGTTCCGAACCAAGAGACCCAGTACTTC.